This T cell receptor (beta chain) was captured in a study of T cell clonality in common variable immunodeficiency. This clone was observed at least ten times. Its antigen is unknown. The CDR3 is cut off 3 residues early in the read; its end comes from the germline J gene. Study-level points and caveats: Common variable immunodeficiency TCR beta sequences reportedly had fewer deletions and N-nucleotide insertions. TCRbeta clonality was increased in CVID versus healthy controls.

Sequenced by immunoSEQ multiplex PCR; TCRdb stores in-frame clones only, minus some. Singletons are absent from the sample, which has about 21,000 clones. This CDR3 is 14 amino acids long. The V end was cut by 1 base, the J end by 7 bases, with 11 bases between. CDR1 SEHNR and CDR2 FQNEAQ come from the germline V gene (reference sequence). This receptor was identified in a human donor with common variable immunodeficiency. V gene TRBV7-9 combines with J gene TRBJ2-1, with D tentatively TRBD1 (6 bases). Input material: peripheral blood mononuclear cells. Incomplete CDR3 DNA: TGTGCCAGCAGCTTAGTCGGGACAATAAATGAG. This sequence encodes CASSLVGTINE. The whole CDR3 protein is CASSLVGTINEQFF.